The 12 T cell receptor beta chains given below trace back to one sample, sequenced in a study of early T cells in non-severe SARS-CoV-2 infection. MiXCR, applied by TCRdb to the 5' RACE reads, yields one record per CDR3 protein. This sample yields under 85,000 distinct CDR3 sequences, of which about 5% are seen a single time; 7.3% belongs to the top ten. The sample consisted of whole blood, taken at baseline. These receptors all stem from an adult who was a healthcare worker with PCR-confirmed SARS-CoV-2 infection or an uninfected control (not recorded which).

The gene calls are TRBV12-3 or TRBV12-4 and TRBJ2-7, with D possibly TRBD1 on 5 matching bases. V was pared by 3 bases and J by 3 bases, with 12 bases between. This CDR3 has 14 amino acids. The CDR3 nucleotides read TGTGCCAGCAGTTTCCCTCGACAGAACTACGAGCAGTACTTC. Amino acids: CASSFPRQNYEQYF.

This clonotype was seen repeatedly, ten times or more. The CDR3: CASGSHGNTEAFF. In DNA, the CDR3 is TGTGCCAGCGGTTCGCATGGGAACACTGAAGCTTTCTTT. This chain joins TRBV5-4 and TRBJ1-1, with D uncertain. V shed 7 bases and J shed 1 base, with 11 bases lying between them. CDR1 and CDR2 (germline): SGHNT, YYREEE (reference sequence). The CDR3 is 13 amino acids.

The chain recombines TRBV2 with TRBJ2-3; 9 positions match TRBD2. The CDR3 has 16 amino acids. Per the germline V gene, CDR1 is SNHLY and CDR2 is FYNNEI. The junction had 5 bases not matched to a gene; V was cut back by 1 base and J by 3 bases. The CDR3 DNA reads as TGTGCCAGCAGTGAAGGGGCGGGAGGGCCTACAGATACGCAGTATTTT. It yields the protein CASSEGAGGPTDTQYF.

This clonotype was seen only a few times. This chain uses TRBV11-3 with TRBJ2-1; no firm D call. There are 16 residues in the CDR3. Germline CDR1 reads SGHNT; CDR2 reads YENEEA. V gave up 5 bases and J gave up 0 bases, with 14 bases separating them. For the CDR3, the DNA is TGTGCCAGCAGCCTAAACAGCCTAAGCTCCTACAATGAGCAGTTCTTC. Encoded protein: CASSLNSLSSYNEQFF.

This clonotype was seen repeatedly, ten times or more. This chain uses TRBV4-1 with TRBJ2-1; D may be TRBD1 (5 bases). This CDR3 contains 14 residues. Germline-derived CDR1 and CDR2 are MGHRA and YSYEKL. V gave up 2 bases and J gave up 7 bases, with 12 bases separating them. CDR3 coding DNA: TGCGCCAGCAGCCAAACTACAGGACAAAATGAGCAGTTCTTC. It is translated as CASSQTTGQNEQFF.

This clonotype was picked up many times. This chain connects TRBV4-2 to TRBJ1-6, with 10 positions matching TRBD1. The V segment lost 0 bases and the J segment 7 bases; nucleotides outside the gene matches: 3. The CDR3 length is 16 residues. The V gene's germline CDR1 is LGHNA and CDR2 YNFKEQ. The DNA of the CDR3 is TGTGCCAGCAGCCAAGACATGGGACAGGGGAATTCACCCCTCCACTTT. Translated: CASSQDMGQGNSPLHF.

This chain connects TRBV6-5 to TRBJ2-1; a weak D match, TRBD1 (5 bases). Germline V gene lookup returns CDR1 MNHEY and CDR2 SVGAGI. V was cut by 2 bases and J by 7 bases, with 12 bases left in between. The CDR3 contains 14 residues. The DNA for the CDR3 is TGTGCCAGCAGTTACGGTGGGGCATTAAATGAGCAGTTCTTC. This sequence encodes CASSYGGALNEQFF.

This clonotype was seen many times. The V gene is TRBV13, the J gene TRBJ2-7; 10 bases fit TRBD2. Germline V CDR1 and CDR2: PRHDT, FYEKMQ (reference sequence). This CDR3 has 15 residues. With V trimmed by 3 bases and J by 4 bases, 6 bases remained unmatched. The CDR3 DNA reads as TGTGCCAGCAGCTTTGCTAGCGGGAGTTTATACGAGCAGTACTTC. This encodes CASSFASGSLYEQYF. Full variable domain (missing parts from reference TRBV13 and TRBJ2-7): AAGVIQSPRHLIKEKRETATLKCYPIPRHDTVYWYQQGPGQDPQFLISFYEKMQSDKGSIPDRFSAQQFSDYHSELNMSSLELGDSALYFCASSFASGSLYEQYFGPGTRLTVT.

This rearrangement joins TRBV7-3 to TRBJ2-5; maybe TRBD1 (5 bases). Trimming removed 3 bases from V and 3 bases from J, with 8 bases in between. The CDR3 has 13 residues. CDR1 is SGHTA and CDR2 is FQGTGA in the germline V gene. DNA for the CDR3: TGTGCCAGCAGCTTGACAGAGAAAGAGACCCAGTACTTC. Its protein product is CASSLTEKETQYF.

The chain uses TRBV7-9 and TRBJ2-7; 9 positions match TRBD2. The J segment lost 3 bases and the V segment lost 5 bases, leaving 5 bases of the junction unmatched. Germline CDR1 SEHNR, CDR2 FQNEAQ (reference sequence). This CDR3 spans 14 amino acids. CDR3: CASSLSGGLYEQYF. Here the CDR3 DNA reads TGTGCCAGCAGCCTTAGCGGGGGCCTCTACGAGCAGTACTTC.

This clonotype occurred many times. V usage is TRBV10-3 and J usage is TRBJ2-7; a possible D gene is TRBD2 (5 bases). V was clipped by 0 bases and J by 6 bases, with 9 bases between them. The CDR3 is 13 amino acids. CDR1 is ENHRY and CDR2 is SYGVKD in the germline V gene. The CDR3 region is CAISESRGGEQYF. The CDR3 coding sequence is TGTGCCATCAGTGAGTCACGGGGTGGCGAGCAGTACTTC.

The rearrangement links TRBV3-1 to TRBJ2-3; D is unclear. Trimming cost V 1 base and J 6 bases, with 14 bases left between them. The CDR3 length is 15 residues. Germline V gene lookup returns CDR1 LGHDT and CDR2 YNNKEL (reference sequence). The CDR3 sequence: CASSQVWSRPDTQYF. In DNA, the CDR3 is TGTGCCAGCAGCCAAGTGTGGAGTCGCCCGGATACGCAGTATTTT.